This entry describes one TCR beta chain. Its target is unknown. Other DNA sequences in this sample translate to the same CDR3. The method was immunoSEQ multiplex PCR; TCRdb's version includes in-frame clones alone and lacks a portion of them. The sample includes some 70,000 clones, over 80% of them seen just once. The data are from a study of OX40 agonist ivuxolimab in advanced cancers. Study summary: The study gave patients intravenous ivuxolimab at 0.01 to 10 mg/kg every 2 weeks. Mean age about 60 years, range 23 to 79; around 80% male.

Germline CDR1 reads SNHLY; CDR2 reads FYNNEI. V lost 3 bases to trimming and J lost 4 bases, with 7 bases between them. The CDR3 sequence is 13 residues long. Regarding the study as a whole: Both blood CD4+ and CD8+ T cells showed clonal growth by week 6 at 0.1 to 3.0 mg/kg.

The sequence was obtained from an adult with an advanced solid tumor such as melanoma, head and neck, liver or kidney cancer. The rearrangement joins TRBV2 to TRBJ1-5; D perhaps matches TRBD1 (5 bases). Specimen: CD4+ or CD8+ T cells sorted from blood, collected in a trial of the OX40 agonist ivuxolimab. CDR3 protein: CASSEEGNQPQHF. The CDR3 bases are TGTGCCAGCAGTGAGGAGGGGAATCAGCCCCAGCATTTT.